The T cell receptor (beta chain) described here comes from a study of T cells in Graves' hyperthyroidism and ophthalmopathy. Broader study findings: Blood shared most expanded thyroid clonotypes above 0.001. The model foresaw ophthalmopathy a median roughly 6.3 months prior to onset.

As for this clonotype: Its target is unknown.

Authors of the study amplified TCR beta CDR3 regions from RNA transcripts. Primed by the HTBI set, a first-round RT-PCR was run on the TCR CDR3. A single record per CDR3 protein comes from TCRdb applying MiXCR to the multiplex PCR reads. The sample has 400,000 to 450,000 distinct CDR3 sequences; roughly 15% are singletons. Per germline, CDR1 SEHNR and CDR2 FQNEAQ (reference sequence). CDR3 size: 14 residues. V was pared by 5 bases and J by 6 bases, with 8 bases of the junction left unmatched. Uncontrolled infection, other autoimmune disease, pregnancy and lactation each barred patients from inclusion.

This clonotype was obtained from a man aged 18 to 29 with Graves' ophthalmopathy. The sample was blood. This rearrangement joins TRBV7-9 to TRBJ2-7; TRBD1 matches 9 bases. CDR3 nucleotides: TGTGCCAGCAGCCTGGGACAGGGTACCGGCGAGCAGTACTTC. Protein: CASSLGQGTGEQYF. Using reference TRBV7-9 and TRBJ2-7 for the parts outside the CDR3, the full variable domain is DTGVSQNPRHKITKRGQNVTFRCDPISEHNRLYWYRQTLGQGPEFLTYFQNEAQLEKSRLLSDRFSAERPKGSFSTLEIQRTEQGDSAMYLCASSLGQGTGEQYFGPGTRLTVT.